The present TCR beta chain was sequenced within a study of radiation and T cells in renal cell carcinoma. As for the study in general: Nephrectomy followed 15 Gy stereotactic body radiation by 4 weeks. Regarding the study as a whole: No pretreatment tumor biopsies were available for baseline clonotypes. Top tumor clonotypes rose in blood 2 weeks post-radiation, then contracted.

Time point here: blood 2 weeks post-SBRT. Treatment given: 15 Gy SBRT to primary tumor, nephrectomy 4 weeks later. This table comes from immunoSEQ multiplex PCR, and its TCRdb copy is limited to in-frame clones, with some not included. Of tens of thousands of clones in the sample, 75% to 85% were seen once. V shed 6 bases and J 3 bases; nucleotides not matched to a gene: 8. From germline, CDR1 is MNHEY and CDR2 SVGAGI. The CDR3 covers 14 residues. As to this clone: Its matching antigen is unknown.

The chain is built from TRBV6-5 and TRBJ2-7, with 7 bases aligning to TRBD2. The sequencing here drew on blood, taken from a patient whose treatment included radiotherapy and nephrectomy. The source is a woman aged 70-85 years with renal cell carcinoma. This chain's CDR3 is CASSGPGGGYEQYF. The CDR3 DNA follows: TGTGCCAGCAGCGGACCTGGCGGGGGCTACGAGCAGTACTTC.